The source of this T cell receptor (beta chain) is a study of blood T cell repertoires in COVID-19. In the study overall: Collection of acute and convalescent COVID-19 samples took place in the United States, Italy and Spain. Sources were T cells, B-cell-depleted T cells, or PBMCs; the material itself was cDNA or gDNA.

Enrolment of Seattle patients took place during active infection, and they were followed longitudinally. Germline CDR1 is SGDLS and CDR2 is YYNGEE. Trimming cost V 0 bases and J 1 base, with 4 bases left between them. The CDR3 is made up of 14 amino acids. The authors' processing: Scientists estimated how many nucleated cells there were by amplifying reference gene primers. TCRdb's copy holds only in-frame clones and misses some; the assay was immunoSEQ multiplex PCR. V and J calls and clone size follow that table, whereas D and trimming were derived from the DNA. Among 200,000 to 300,000 clones listed, about 90% were seen once.

This sequence was found in a young man with COVID-19, enrolled during active disease. The genes are TRBV9 and TRBJ2-2; no clear D gene. Sequenced material: peripheral blood. The CDR3 DNA follows: TGTGCCAGCAGCGTAGGCGGGAACACCGGGGAGCTGTTTTTT. Translating it yields CASSVGGNTGELFF.